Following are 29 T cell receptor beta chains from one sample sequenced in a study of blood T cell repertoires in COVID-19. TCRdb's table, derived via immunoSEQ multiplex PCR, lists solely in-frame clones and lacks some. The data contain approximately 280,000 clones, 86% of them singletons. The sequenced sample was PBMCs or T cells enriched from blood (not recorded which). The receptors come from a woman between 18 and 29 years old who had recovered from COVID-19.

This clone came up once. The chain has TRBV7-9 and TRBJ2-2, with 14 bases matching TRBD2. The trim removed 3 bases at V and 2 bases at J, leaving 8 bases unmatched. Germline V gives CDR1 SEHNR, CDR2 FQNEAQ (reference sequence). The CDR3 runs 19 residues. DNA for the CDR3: TGTGCCAGCAGCTTGCGAAGACTAGCGGGGGGGAGTAACACCGGGGAGCTGTTTTTT. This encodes CASSLRRLAGGSNTGELFF. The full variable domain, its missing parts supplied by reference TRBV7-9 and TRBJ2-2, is DTGVSQNPRHKITKRGQNVTFRCDPISEHNRLYWYRQTLGQGPEFLTYFQNEAQLEKSRLLSDRFSAERPKGSFSTLEIQRTEQGDSAMYLCASSLRRLAGGSNTGELFFGEGSRLTVL.

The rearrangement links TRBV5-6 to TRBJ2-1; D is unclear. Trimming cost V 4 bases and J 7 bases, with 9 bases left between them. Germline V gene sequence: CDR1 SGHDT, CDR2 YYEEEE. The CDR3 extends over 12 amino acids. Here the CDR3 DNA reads TGTGCCAGCAGCCAACGGAGAAATGAGCAGTTCTTC. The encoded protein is CASSQRRNEQFF. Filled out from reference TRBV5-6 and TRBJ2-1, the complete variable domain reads DAGVTQSPTHLIKTRGQQVTLRCSPKSGHDTVSWYQQALGQGPQFIFQYYEEEERQRGNFPDRFSGHQFPNYSSELNVNALLLGDSALYLCASSQRRNEQFFGPGTRLTVL.

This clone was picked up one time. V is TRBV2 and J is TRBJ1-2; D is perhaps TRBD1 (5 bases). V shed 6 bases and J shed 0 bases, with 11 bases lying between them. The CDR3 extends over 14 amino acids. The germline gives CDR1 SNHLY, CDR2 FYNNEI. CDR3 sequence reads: CASRDRQTNYGYTF. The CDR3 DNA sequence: TGTGCCAGCAGGGACCGACAGACTAACTATGGCTACACCTTC.

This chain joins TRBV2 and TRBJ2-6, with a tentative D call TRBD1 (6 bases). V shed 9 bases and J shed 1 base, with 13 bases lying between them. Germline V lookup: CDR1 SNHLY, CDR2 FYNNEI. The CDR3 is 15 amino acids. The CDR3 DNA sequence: TGTGCCAGTGCAGGGGTTTATTCTGGGGCCAACGTCCTGACTTTC. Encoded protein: CASAGVYSGANVLTF.

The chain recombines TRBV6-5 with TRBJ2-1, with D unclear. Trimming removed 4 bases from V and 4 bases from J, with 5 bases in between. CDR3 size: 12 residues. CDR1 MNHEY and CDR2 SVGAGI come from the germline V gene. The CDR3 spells CASSSLYNEQFF. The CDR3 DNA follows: TGTGCCAGCAGTTCTCTTTACAATGAGCAGTTCTTC.

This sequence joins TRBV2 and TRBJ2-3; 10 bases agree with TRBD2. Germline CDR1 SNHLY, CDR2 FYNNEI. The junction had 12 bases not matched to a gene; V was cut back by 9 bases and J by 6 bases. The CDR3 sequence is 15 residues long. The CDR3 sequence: CARLSLAGAEDTQYF. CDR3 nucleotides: TGTGCCAGACTCTCTCTAGCGGGAGCGGAGGATACGCAGTATTTT.

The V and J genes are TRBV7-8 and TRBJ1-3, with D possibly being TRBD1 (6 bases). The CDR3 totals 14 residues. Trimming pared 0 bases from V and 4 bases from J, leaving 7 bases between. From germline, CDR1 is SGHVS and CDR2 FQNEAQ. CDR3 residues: CASSLAGTGNTIYF. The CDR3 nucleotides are TGTGCCAGCAGCTTAGCGGGGACAGGAAACACCATATATTTT.

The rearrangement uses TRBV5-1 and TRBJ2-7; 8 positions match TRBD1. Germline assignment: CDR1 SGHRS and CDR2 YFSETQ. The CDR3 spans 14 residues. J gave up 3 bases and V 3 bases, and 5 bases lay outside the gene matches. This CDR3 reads CASSWGTGYYEQYF. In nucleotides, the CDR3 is TGCGCCAGCAGCTGGGGGACAGGATACTACGAGCAGTACTTC. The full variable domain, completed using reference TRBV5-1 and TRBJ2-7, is KAGVTQTPRYLIKTRGQQVTLSCSPISGHRSVSWYQQTPGQGLQFLFEYFSETQRNKGNFPGRFSGRQFSNSRSEMNVSTLELGDSALYLCASSWGTGYYEQYFGPGTRLTVT.

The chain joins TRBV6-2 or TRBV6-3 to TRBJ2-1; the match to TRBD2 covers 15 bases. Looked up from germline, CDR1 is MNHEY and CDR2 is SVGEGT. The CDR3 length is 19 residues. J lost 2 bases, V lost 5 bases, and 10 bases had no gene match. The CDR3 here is CASSGRTSGGASTYNEQFF. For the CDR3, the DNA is TGTGCCAGCAGTGGCCGGACTAGCGGGGGGGCCTCAACCTACAATGAGCAGTTCTTC.

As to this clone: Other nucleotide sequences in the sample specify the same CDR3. CDR3 amino acids: CASSSGGTYEQYF. CDR3 nucleotides: TGTGCCAGCAGCTCCGGGGGAACCTACGAGCAGTACTTC. The rearrangement uses TRBV7-8 and TRBJ2-7; D might be TRBD2 (6 bases). Trimming took 4 bases from V and 2 from J, leaving 9 bases between them. The CDR3 covers 13 residues. Germline CDR1 SGHVS, CDR2 FQNEAQ. Looking up the rest from reference TRBV7-8 and TRBJ2-7 gives the full variable domain: GAGVSQSPRYKVAKRGQDVALRCDPISGHVSLFWYQQALGQGPEFLTYFQNEAQLDKSGLPSDRFFAERPEGSVSTLKIQRTQQEDSAVYLCASSSGGTYEQYFGPGTRLTVT.

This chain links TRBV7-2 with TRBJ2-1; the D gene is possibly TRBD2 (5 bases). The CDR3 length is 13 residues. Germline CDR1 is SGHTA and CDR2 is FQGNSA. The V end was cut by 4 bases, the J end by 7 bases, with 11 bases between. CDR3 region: CASSSGLTNEQFF. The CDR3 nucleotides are TGTGCCAGCAGCTCTGGACTTACTAATGAGCAGTTCTTC.

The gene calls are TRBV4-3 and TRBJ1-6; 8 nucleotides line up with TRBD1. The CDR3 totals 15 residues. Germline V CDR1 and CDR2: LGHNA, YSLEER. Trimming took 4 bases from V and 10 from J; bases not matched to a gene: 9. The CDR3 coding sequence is TGCGCCAGCAGCCCGTCAACAGGGGGAGAGTCACCCCTCCACTTT. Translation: CASSPSTGGESPLHF.

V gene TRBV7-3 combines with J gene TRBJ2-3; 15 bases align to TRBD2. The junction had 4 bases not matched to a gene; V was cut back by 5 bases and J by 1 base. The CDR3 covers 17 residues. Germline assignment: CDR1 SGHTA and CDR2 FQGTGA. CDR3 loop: CASSPGTSGRRTDTQYF. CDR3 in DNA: TGTGCCAGCAGCCCCGGGACTAGCGGGAGGCGCACAGATACGCAGTATTTT.

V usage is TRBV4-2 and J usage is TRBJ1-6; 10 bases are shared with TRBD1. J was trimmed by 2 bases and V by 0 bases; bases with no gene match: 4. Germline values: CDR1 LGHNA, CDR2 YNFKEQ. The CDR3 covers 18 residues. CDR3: CASSQDRQGATYNSPLHF. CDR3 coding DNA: TGTGCCAGCAGCCAAGATCGACAGGGGGCGACCTATAATTCACCCCTCCACTTT.

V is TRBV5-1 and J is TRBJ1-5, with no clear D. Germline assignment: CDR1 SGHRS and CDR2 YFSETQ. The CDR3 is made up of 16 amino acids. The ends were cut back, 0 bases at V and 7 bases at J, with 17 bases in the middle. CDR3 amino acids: CASSLGGGRSSQPQHF. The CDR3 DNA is TGCGCCAGCAGCTTGGGGGGAGGGAGGAGCAGCCAGCCCCAGCATTTT.

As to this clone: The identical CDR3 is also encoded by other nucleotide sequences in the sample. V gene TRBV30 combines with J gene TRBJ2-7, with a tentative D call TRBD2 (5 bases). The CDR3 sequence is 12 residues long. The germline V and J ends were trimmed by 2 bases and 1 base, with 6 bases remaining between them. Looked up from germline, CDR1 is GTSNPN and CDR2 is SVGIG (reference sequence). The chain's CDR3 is CAWSSGSYEQYF. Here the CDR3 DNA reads TGTGCCTGGAGTTCGGGGTCCTACGAGCAGTACTTC.

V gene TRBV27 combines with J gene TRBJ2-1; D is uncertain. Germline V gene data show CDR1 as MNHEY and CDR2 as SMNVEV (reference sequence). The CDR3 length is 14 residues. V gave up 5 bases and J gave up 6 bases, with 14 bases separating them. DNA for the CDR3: TGTGCCAGCAGTACTCTTTCCCCGCTCAATGAGCAGTTCTTC. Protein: CASSTLSPLNEQFF.

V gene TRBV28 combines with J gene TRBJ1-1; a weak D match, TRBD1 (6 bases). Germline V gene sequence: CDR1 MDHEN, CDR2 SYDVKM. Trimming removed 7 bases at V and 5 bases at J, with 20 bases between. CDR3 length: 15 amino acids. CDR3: CASIPRGGLWTEAFF. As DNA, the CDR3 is TGTGCCAGCATCCCTAGGGGGGGTTTGTGGACTGAAGCTTTCTTT.

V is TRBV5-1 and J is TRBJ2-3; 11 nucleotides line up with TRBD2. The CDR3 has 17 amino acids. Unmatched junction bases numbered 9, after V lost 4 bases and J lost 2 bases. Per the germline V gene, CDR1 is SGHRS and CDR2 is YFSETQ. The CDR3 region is CASSGGLAGGPTDTQYF. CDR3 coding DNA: TGCGCCAGCAGCGGGGGTTTAGCGGGAGGGCCCACAGATACGCAGTATTTT.

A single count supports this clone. The CDR3 loop reads CASSEPRDGYGYTF. As DNA, the CDR3 is TGTGCCAGCAGTGAACCCAGGGATGGCTATGGCTACACCTTC. This chain joins TRBV6-1 and TRBJ1-2, with D perhaps matching TRBD1 (5 bases). The germline gives CDR1 MNHNS, CDR2 SASEGT. The CDR3 sequence is 14 residues long. Trimming pared 2 bases from V and 4 bases from J, leaving 11 bases between.

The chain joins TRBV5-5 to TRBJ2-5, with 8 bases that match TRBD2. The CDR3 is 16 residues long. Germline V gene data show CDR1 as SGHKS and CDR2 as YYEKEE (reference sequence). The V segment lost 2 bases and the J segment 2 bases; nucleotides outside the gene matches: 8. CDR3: CASSFLSGGEQETQYF. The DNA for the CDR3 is TGTGCCAGCAGCTTTCTGAGCGGGGGAGAACAAGAGACCCAGTACTTC.

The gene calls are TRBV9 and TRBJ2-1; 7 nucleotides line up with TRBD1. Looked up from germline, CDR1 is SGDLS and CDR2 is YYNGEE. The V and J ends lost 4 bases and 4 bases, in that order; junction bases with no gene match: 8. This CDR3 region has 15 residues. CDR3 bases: TGTGCCAGCAGCATCGCTGGGACAGAATACAATGAGCAGTTCTTC. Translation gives CASSIAGTEYNEQFF.

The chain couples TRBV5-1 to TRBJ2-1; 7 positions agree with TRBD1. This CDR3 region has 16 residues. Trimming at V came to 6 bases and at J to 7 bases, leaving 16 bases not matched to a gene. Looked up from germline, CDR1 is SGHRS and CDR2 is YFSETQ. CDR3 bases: TGCGCCAGCACCCTTACCTGGACAGGAGAATGGAATGAGCAGTTCTTC. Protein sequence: CASTLTWTGEWNEQFF.

Here the CDR3 reads CASSVQGKGTEAFF. The DNA for the CDR3 is TGTGCCAGCAGCGTACAGGGGAAGGGGACTGAAGCTTTCTTT. This chain connects TRBV9 to TRBJ1-1; the D gene is possibly TRBD1 (6 bases). This CDR3 is built from 14 residues. In germline, CDR1 is SGDLS, CDR2 YYNGEE. Trimming took off 1 base at V and 5 bases at J, with 12 bases between the two ends.

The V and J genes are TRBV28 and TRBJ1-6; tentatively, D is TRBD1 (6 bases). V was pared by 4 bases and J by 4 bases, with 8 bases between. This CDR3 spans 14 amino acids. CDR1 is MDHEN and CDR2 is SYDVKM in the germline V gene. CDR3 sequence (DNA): TGTGCCAGCAGTTCTGGACAGTATAATTCACCCCTCCACTTT. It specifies CASSSGQYNSPLHF.

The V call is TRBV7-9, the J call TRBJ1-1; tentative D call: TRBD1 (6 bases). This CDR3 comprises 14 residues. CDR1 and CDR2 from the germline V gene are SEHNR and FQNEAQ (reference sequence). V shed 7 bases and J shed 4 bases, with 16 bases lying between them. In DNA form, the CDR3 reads TGTGCCAGCACTAGAGGGGGATTGAGCACTGAAGCTTTCTTT. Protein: CASTRGGLSTEAFF.

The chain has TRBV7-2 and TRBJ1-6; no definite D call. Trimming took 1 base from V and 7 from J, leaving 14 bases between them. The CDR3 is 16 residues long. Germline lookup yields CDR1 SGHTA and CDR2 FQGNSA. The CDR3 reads CASSLVSQLENSPLHF. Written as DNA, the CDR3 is TGTGCCAGCAGCTTAGTGTCACAGCTCGAAAATTCACCCCTCCACTTT.

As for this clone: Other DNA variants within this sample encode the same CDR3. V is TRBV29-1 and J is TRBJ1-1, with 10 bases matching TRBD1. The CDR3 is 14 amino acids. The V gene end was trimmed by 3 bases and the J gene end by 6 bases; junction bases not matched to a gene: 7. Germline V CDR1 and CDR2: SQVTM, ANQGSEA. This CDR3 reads CSVEQGTGEAEAFF. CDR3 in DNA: TGCAGCGTTGAGCAGGGGACAGGGGAGGCTGAAGCTTTCTTT.

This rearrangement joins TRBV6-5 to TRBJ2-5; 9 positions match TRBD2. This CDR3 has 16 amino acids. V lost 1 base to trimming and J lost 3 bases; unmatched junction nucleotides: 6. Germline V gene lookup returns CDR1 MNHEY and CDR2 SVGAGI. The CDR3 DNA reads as TGTGCCAGCAGTTACTACAGCGGGGGGCAAAAAGAGACCCAGTACTTC. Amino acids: CASSYYSGGQKETQYF.